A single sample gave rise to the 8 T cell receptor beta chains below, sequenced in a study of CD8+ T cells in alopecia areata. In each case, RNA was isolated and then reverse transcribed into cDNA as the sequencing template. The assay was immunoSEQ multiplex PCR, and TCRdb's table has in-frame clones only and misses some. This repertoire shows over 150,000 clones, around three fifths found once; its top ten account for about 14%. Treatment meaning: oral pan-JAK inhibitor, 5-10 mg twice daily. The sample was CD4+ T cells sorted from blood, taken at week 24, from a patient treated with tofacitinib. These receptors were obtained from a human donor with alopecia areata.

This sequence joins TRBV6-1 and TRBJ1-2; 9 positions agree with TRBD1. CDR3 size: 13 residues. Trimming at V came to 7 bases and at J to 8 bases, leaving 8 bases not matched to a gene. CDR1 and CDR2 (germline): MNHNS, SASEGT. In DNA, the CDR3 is TGTGCCAGCAACCAGGGACAGGGAAGCGGCTACACCTTC. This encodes CASNQGQGSGYTF.

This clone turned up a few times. CDR3 loop: CASSGGATNEKLFF. CDR3 sequence (DNA): TGTGCCAGCAGCGGAGGGGCGACTAATGAAAAACTGTTTTTT. The gene calls are TRBV7-9 and TRBJ1-4; tentatively, D is TRBD1 (5 bases). Germline CDR1 SEHNR, CDR2 FQNEAQ (reference sequence). The V gene lost 5 bases and the J gene lost 2 bases, with 9 bases spanning the gap. CDR3 length: 14 residues.

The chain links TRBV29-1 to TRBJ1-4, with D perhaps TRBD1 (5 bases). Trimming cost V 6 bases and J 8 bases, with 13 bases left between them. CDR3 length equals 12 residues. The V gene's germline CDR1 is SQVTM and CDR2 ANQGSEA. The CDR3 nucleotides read TGCAGCGTAGGGCAGGGACGAGAAAAACTGTTTTTT. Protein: CSVGQGREKLFF.

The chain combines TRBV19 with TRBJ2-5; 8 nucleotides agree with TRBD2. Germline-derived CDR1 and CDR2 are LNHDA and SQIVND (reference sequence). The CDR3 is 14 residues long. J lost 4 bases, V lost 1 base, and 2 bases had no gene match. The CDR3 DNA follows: TGTGCCAGTAGTATAGCGGGGGGGCCAGAGACCCAGTACTTC. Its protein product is CASSIAGGPETQYF.

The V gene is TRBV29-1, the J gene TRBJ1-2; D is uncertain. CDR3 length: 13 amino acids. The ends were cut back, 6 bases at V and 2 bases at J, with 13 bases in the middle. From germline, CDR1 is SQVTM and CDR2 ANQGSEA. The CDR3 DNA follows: TGCAGCGTCGGCGGGCGAGAGAACTATGGCTACACCTTC. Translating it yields CSVGGRENYGYTF.

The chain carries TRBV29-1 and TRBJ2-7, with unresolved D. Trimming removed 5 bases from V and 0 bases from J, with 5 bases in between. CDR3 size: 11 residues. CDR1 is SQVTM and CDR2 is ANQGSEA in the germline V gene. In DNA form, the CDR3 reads TGCAGCGTTACGAGCTCCTACGAGCAGTACTTC. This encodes CSVTSSYEQYF.

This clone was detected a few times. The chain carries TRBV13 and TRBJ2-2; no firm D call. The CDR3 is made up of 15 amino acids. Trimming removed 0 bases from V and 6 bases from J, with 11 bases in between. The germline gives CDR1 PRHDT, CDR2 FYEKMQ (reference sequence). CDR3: CASSLGVAPAGELFF. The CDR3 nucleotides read TGTGCCAGCAGCTTAGGGGTAGCACCCGCCGGGGAGCTGTTTTTT.

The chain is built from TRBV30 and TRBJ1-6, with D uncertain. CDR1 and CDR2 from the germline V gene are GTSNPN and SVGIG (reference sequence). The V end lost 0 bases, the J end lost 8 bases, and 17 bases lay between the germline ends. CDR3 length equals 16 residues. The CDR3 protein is CAWSVRRLDGDSPLHF. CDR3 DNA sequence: TGTGCCTGGAGTGTTCGTCGGTTGGACGGGGATTCACCCCTCCACTTT.